One sample yielded the 24 T cell receptor beta chains listed below, sequenced in a study of T-cell reconstitution after alpha-beta-depleted transplantation in children. As it was prepared, the TCRbeta library received unique molecular identifiers. TCRdb analysed the PCR reads with MiXCR anew, one entry per CDR3 protein. The sample lists 450,000 to 600,000 distinct CDR3 sequences, 15% to 20% seen once, with around 3.3% in the top ten. This specimen was PBMCs from the stem cell graft donor, taken from the stem cell graft. Source of these receptors: a human donor who donated a stem cell graft to a child with acute lymphoblastic leukemia.

There are a few counts of this clonotype. The chain couples TRBV5-1 to TRBJ2-1, with TRBD1 matching 9 bases. The CDR3 totals 13 residues. CDR1 and CDR2 from the germline V gene are SGHRS and YFSETQ. The junction had 3 bases not matched to a gene; V was cut back by 3 bases and J by 8 bases. DNA of the CDR3: TGCGCCAGCAGCTGGGACAGGGTCGATGAGCAGTTCTTC. This encodes CASSWDRVDEQFF.

V is TRBV15 and J is TRBJ2-7; D gene unclear. The CDR3 consists of 13 residues. V was clipped by 4 bases and J by 3 bases, with 10 bases between them. The germline CDR1 and CDR2 sequences are LNHNV and YYDKDF (reference sequence). The CDR3 sequence is CATSTSWGYEQYF. Written as DNA, the CDR3 is TGTGCCACCAGCACCTCTTGGGGCTACGAGCAGTACTTC. The variable domain in full, with the rest retrieved from reference TRBV15 and TRBJ2-7, is DAMVIQNPRYQVTQFGKPVTLSCSQTLNHNVMYWYQQKSSQAPKLLFHYYDKDFNNEADTPDNFQSRRPNTSFCFLDIRSPGLGDTAMYLCATSTSWGYEQYFGPGTRLTVT.

V gene TRBV24-1 combines with J gene TRBJ1-5; the D is unclear. Trimming pared 5 bases from V and 3 bases from J, leaving 4 bases between. Germline CDR1 KGHDR, CDR2 SFDVKD. This CDR3 has 12 residues. CDR3 sequence reads: CATSAHNQPQHF. In DNA form, the CDR3 reads TGTGCCACCAGTGCCCACAATCAGCCCCAGCATTTT.

This clonotype was counted between two and nine times. The genes are TRBV19 and TRBJ1-3, with a tentative D call TRBD1 (5 bases). Germline V gene data show CDR1 as LNHDA and CDR2 as SQIVND (reference sequence). This CDR3 has 17 residues. Trimming cost V 4 bases and J 2 bases, with 18 bases left between them. The chain's CDR3 is CASSTTRGHPTGNTIYF. The CDR3 DNA is TGTGCCAGTAGTACAACCCGAGGACATCCTACTGGAAACACCATATATTTT.

This clonotype was counted only a few times. V usage is TRBV6-1 and J usage is TRBJ2-1, with a weak D call TRBD2 (6 bases). The germline CDR1 and CDR2 sequences are MNHNS and SASEGT. CDR3 size: 18 residues. V was pared by 1 base and J by 2 bases, with 18 bases between. CDR3 nucleotides: TGTGCCAGCAGTGAAGAACCTATGGCTAGCGCAACCTACAATGAGCAGTTCTTC. It translates to CASSEEPMASATYNEQFF.

The CDR3 protein is CASSVTSGAIYEQYF. The CDR3 region has the DNA TGTGCCAGCAGCGTTACTAGCGGGGCAATCTACGAGCAGTACTTC. This chain uses TRBV9 with TRBJ2-7; 10 nucleotides align to TRBD2. Germline CDR1 reads SGDLS; CDR2 reads YYNGEE. This CDR3 contains 15 residues. J was trimmed by 3 bases and V by 2 bases; bases with no gene match: 5.

J is TRBJ1-1 and V is TRBV6-6; TRBD1 might be the D (5 bases). Trimming took 11 bases from V and 1 from J, leaving 11 bases between them. The CDR3 totals 12 residues. Germline V gene lookup returns CDR1 MNHNY and CDR2 SVGAGI (reference sequence). The CDR3 DNA is TGTGCCGGCGGGACCGAGAACACTGAAGCTTTCTTT. Its translation: CAGGTENTEAFF.

The V and J genes are TRBV25-1 and TRBJ2-1, with unresolved D. The germline gives CDR1 MGHDK, CDR2 SYGVNS. V lost 2 bases and J lost 7, with 18 bases in between. The CDR3 runs to 16 residues. The CDR3 region has the DNA TGTGCCAGCAGTGAAGATGGGGTCGCGAGTAAGAATGAGCAGTTCTTC. Its protein is CASSEDGVASKNEQFF.

This clonotype has a handful of counts. This sequence joins TRBV3-1 and TRBJ2-5; 7 bases map to TRBD1. V was clipped by 3 bases and J by 5 bases; unmatched bases: 6. The germline gives CDR1 LGHDT, CDR2 YNNKEL (reference sequence). The CDR3 contains 14 residues. The CDR3: CASSHTTGMETQYF. In DNA form, the CDR3 reads TGTGCCAGCAGCCACACGACAGGGATGGAGACCCAGTACTTC.

This rearrangement joins TRBV7-9 to TRBJ2-7; D is possibly TRBD1 or TRBD2 (5 bases each). V was cut by 1 base and J by 0 bases, with 13 bases left in between. This CDR3 spans 16 amino acids. CDR1 is SEHNR and CDR2 is FQNEAQ in the germline V gene (reference sequence). The CDR3 region is CASSLDGTVRSYEQYF. CDR3 sequence (DNA): TGTGCCAGCAGCTTAGATGGGACGGTCCGCTCCTACGAGCAGTACTTC.

The genes are TRBV5-6 and TRBJ2-1; D may be TRBD1 or TRBD2 (5 bases each). The CDR3 consists of 13 residues. Trimming took 2 bases from V and 8 from J, leaving 11 bases between them. Germline loops: CDR1 SGHDT, CDR2 YYEEEE. The CDR3 coding sequence is TGTGCCAGCAGCTTAGTGGGGGTGGATGAGCAGTTCTTC. The encoded protein is CASSLVGVDEQFF. The full variable domain, in which reference TRBV5-6 and TRBJ2-1 provide the parts outside the CDR3, is DAGVTQSPTHLIKTRGQQVTLRCSPKSGHDTVSWYQQALGQGPQFIFQYYEEEERQRGNFPDRFSGHQFPNYSSELNVNALLLGDSALYLCASSLVGVDEQFFGPGTRLTVL.

The rearrangement links TRBV11-1 to TRBJ2-3, with D tentatively TRBD2 (5 bases). The germline V and J ends were trimmed by 0 bases and 0 bases, with 16 bases remaining between them. Germline assignment: CDR1 SGHAT and CDR2 FQDESV (reference sequence). The CDR3 is 18 residues long. The CDR3 coding sequence is TGTGCCAGCAGCTTAGCGTATGGGAGTGCAACTAGCACAGATACGCAGTATTTT. As protein: CASSLAYGSATSTDTQYF.

The CDR3: CASSYTHRQNEQFF. The CDR3 nucleotides are TGTGCCAGCAGCTACACTCATAGGCAAAATGAGCAGTTCTTC. This sequence joins TRBV7-9 and TRBJ2-1; the D is unclear. Trimming shortened V by 4 bases and J by 7 bases, and 14 bases separated the two germline ends. There are 14 residues in the CDR3. The germline gives CDR1 SEHNR, CDR2 FQNEAQ (reference sequence). The full variable domain, with the rest looked up from reference TRBV7-9 and TRBJ2-1, is DTGVSQNPRHKITKRGQNVTFRCDPISEHNRLYWYRQTLGQGPEFLTYFQNEAQLEKSRLLSDRFSAERPKGSFSTLEIQRTEQGDSAMYLCASSYTHRQNEQFFGPGTRLTVL.

The genes are TRBV12-3 or TRBV12-4 and TRBJ2-2; TRBD2 might be the D (6 bases). The CDR3 is 17 amino acids. V lost 8 bases and J 5 bases, leaving 24 bases between the germline ends. The CDR3 DNA reads TGTGCCAGCTGCCCGTTGGGGGGACTTGCTCGTACCGGGGAGCTGTTTTTT. It is translated as CASCPLGGLARTGELFF.

This rearrangement joins TRBV7-9 to TRBJ2-1; no clear D. Per the germline V gene, CDR1 is SEHNR and CDR2 is FQNEAQ (reference sequence). The germline V and J ends were trimmed by 1 base and 11 bases, with 9 bases remaining between them. This CDR3 is 12 amino acids long. CDR3 in amino acids: CASSLGGNQQFF. DNA of the CDR3: TGTGCCAGCAGCTTAGGGGGTAATCAGCAGTTCTTC.

The rearrangement links TRBV4-1 to TRBJ2-6; a possible D gene is TRBD2 (6 bases). V shed 5 bases and J shed 0 bases, with 14 bases lying between them. This CDR3 is 17 amino acids long. The V gene's germline CDR1 is MGHRA and CDR2 YSYEKL. The CDR3 nucleotides are TGCGCCAGCAGCAAGGCGGTCGGGAGCTCTGGGGCCAACGTCCTGACTTTC. The encoded protein is CASSKAVGSSGANVLTF.

This clonotype has just a few counts. The chain combines TRBV20-1 with TRBJ2-3, with 9 bases identical to TRBD2. Germline CDR1 and CDR2: DFQATT and SNEGSKA (reference sequence). The CDR3 loop spans 17 amino acids. Unmatched junction bases numbered 15, after V lost 6 bases and J lost 2 bases. The CDR3 sequence: CSASGLGLAGPTDTQYF. CDR3 nucleotide sequence: TGCAGTGCCTCCGGTTTGGGGCTAGCGGGGCCCACAGATACGCAGTATTTT.

This clonotype showed up just a few times. The rearrangement uses TRBV15 and TRBJ2-3, with D maybe TRBD1 (6 bases). Trimming removed 4 bases from V and 4 bases from J, with 9 bases in between. Germline V gives CDR1 LNHNV, CDR2 YYDKDF (reference sequence). The length of the CDR3 is 13 residues. The CDR3 region has the DNA TGTGCCACCAGCACAGGGGTTGCAGATACGCAGTATTTT. It specifies CATSTGVADTQYF.

This clonotype was observed many times. The rearrangement links TRBV5-1 to TRBJ1-1, with D hard to call. The CDR3 is made up of 13 amino acids. V dropped 0 bases and J dropped 0 bases, with 3 bases sitting between them. CDR1 is SGHRS, CDR2 YFSETQ, per germline. The CDR3 DNA follows: TGCGCCAGCAGCTTGGAAATGAACACTGAAGCTTTCTTT. Translating it yields CASSLEMNTEAFF.

This chain uses TRBV5-1 with TRBJ2-3; a weak D match, TRBD2 (5 bases). Germline lookup yields CDR1 SGHRS and CDR2 YFSETQ. The V and J ends lost 0 bases and 3 bases respectively, with 8 bases between them. The CDR3 contains 14 residues. CDR3 sequence: CASSLAGKTDTQYF. CDR3 sequence (DNA): TGCGCCAGCAGCTTGGCGGGGAAAACAGATACGCAGTATTTT.

V and J are TRBV9 and TRBJ2-2; 8 nucleotides align to TRBD1. Germline V gives CDR1 SGDLS, CDR2 YYNGEE. The J segment lost 5 bases and the V segment lost 4 bases, leaving 13 bases of the junction unmatched. CDR3 size: 17 residues. CDR3 DNA: TGTGCCAGCAGCCAGAATCCCAGGGGGCGGAGGACCGGGGAGCTGTTTTTT. This encodes CASSQNPRGRRTGELFF.

This clonotype was observed a handful of times. V usage is TRBV7-9 and J usage is TRBJ2-3; D unclear. Germline assignment: CDR1 SEHNR and CDR2 FQNEAQ (reference sequence). Trimming pared 2 bases from V and 6 bases from J, leaving 9 bases between. This CDR3 is 13 amino acids long. As DNA, the CDR3 is TGTGCCAGCAGCTTATACGTCGGGGATACGCAGTATTTT. Translation: CASSLYVGDTQYF.

The table lists this clonotype with a few counts. V usage is TRBV5-1 and J usage is TRBJ2-7; the D gene is possibly TRBD1 (5 bases). The CDR3 is 13 amino acids. The V gene lost 7 bases and the J gene lost 2 bases, with 13 bases spanning the gap. Looked up from germline, CDR1 is SGHRS and CDR2 is YFSETQ. The CDR3 region is CASSPDTTYEQYF. The CDR3 DNA follows: TGCGCCAGCTCCCCGGACACTACCTACGAGCAGTACTTC. The full variable domain, in which reference TRBV5-1 and TRBJ2-7 provide the parts outside the CDR3, is KAGVTQTPRYLIKTRGQQVTLSCSPISGHRSVSWYQQTPGQGLQFLFEYFSETQRNKGNFPGRFSGRQFSNSRSEMNVSTLELGDSALYLCASSPDTTYEQYFGPGTRLTVT.

This chain links TRBV6-1 with TRBJ2-5, with D possibly matching TRBD1 (5 bases). The ends were cut back, 3 bases at V and 0 bases at J, with 11 bases in the middle. Germline CDR1 is MNHNS and CDR2 is SASEGT. This CDR3 spans 15 amino acids. CDR3 in DNA: TGTGCCAGCAGTGACTTTGCAGGGAACCAAGAGACCCAGTACTTC. It specifies CASSDFAGNQETQYF.